This T cell receptor (beta chain) was identified in a study of blood T cells in healthy people across ages. Study results and caveats: Measured against age, TCR beta diversity per million T cells decreased in a roughly linear manner. Diversity was higher, and naive CD4+ cells more numerous, in long-lived donors than in aged donors.

On this clonotype itself: What it binds is not known.

The CDR3 runs 16 residues. J gave up 15 bases and V 2 bases, and 19 bases lay outside the gene matches. Germline CDR1 and CDR2: SGHTA and FQGNSA. Sample-barcoded 5' priming and a J-beta primer mix drove a second PCR of about 7 to 12 cycles. Through a template-switch adaptor with 12 random nucleotides, each cDNA molecule received a tag. TCRdb itself ran the 5' RACE reads through MiXCR, one entry per CDR3 protein. The data show approximately 810,000 distinct CDR3 sequences, around 36% seen once. The chain has TRBV7-2 and TRBJ2-1, with 7 bases matching TRBD2. This clonotype was obtained from a young man in good health. Sequencing was carried out using blood. CDR3: CASSLKAAYGVGGTFF. CDR3 sequence (DNA): TGTGCCAGCAGCTTAAAGGCAGCCTATGGTGTGGGGGGGACGTTCTTC.